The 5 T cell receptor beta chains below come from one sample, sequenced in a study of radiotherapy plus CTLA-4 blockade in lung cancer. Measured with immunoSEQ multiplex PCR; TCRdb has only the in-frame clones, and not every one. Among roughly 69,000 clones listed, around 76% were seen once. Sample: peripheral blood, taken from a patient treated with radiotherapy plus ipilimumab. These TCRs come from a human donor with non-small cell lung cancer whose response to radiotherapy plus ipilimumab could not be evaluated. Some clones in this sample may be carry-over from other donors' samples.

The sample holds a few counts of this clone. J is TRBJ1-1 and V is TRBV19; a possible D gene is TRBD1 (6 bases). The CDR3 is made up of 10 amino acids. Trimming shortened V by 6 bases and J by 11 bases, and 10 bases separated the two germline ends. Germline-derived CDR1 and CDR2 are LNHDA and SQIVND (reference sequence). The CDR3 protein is CASRDSQAFF. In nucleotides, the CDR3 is TGTGCCAGTAGGGACAGTCAGGCTTTCTTT.

CDR3 residues: CASSASTGLLFF. DNA of the CDR3: TGTGCCAGCAGCGCCTCCACGGGACTACTGTTCTTC. This chain uses TRBV9 with TRBJ2-1, with TRBD2 matching 7 bases. V lost 3 bases and J lost 15; bases outside the gene matches: 9. Germline-derived CDR1 and CDR2 are SGDLS and YYNGEE. The length of the CDR3 is 12 residues.

CDR3 protein: CASSPGVSSSYNSPLHF. The CDR3 DNA reads TGTGCCAGCTCACCAGGAGTTAGCAGCTCCTATAATTCACCCCTCCACTTT. The chain combines TRBV18 with TRBJ1-6; no clear D. Trimming took off 2 bases at V and 0 bases at J, with 11 bases between the two ends. Germline V lookup: CDR1 KGHSH, CDR2 LQKENI. The CDR3 spans 17 residues.

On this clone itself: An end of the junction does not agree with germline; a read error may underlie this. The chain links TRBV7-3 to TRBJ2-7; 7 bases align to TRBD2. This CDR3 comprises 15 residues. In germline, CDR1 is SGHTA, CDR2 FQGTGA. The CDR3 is CASSLTSVSSYEQYF. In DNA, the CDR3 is TGTGCCAGCAGCCTAACTAGCGTCAGCTCCTACGAGCAGTACTTC.

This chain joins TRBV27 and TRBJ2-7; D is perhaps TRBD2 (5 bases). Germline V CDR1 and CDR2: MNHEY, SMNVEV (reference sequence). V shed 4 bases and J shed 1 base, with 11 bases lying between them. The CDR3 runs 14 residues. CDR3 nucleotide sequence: TGTGCCAGCAGTTCCTCACTAGGGTCCTACGAGCAGTACTTC. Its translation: CASSSSLGSYEQYF.